Listed here are 12 T cell receptor beta chains from one sample, sequenced in a study of blood T cell repertoires in COVID-19 (dated by TCRdb to 2019 to 2021). The library was built by means of the immunoSEQ multiplex PCR assay. Not all clones reach the TCRdb copy of this immuneACCESS table, which keeps in-frame sequences only. Checked studies attribute under half of the gap to unresolved V genes and leave the rest unexplained. The sample table contains 150,000 to 250,000 clones; only one count was recorded for approximately 84% of them. The top ten hold approximately 7.2% of the sample. The sample was peripheral blood. The origin of the receptors is a human donor with acute or convalescent COVID-19. The donor label of this sample is uncertain.

This chain joins TRBV6-2 or TRBV6-3 and TRBJ2-7; 7 nucleotides line up with TRBD1. The CDR3 totals 14 residues. J lost 4 bases, V lost 5 bases, and 8 bases had no gene match. Germline lookup yields CDR1 MNHEY and CDR2 SVGEGT. The CDR3 here is CASSTDRAGYEQYF. In DNA form, the CDR3 reads TGTGCCAGCAGTACCGACAGGGCAGGGTACGAGCAGTACTTC.

The chain links TRBV19 to TRBJ2-3; tentative D call: TRBD2 (7 bases). V lost 6 bases, J lost 4 bases, and 14 bases lay in between. CDR1 is LNHDA and CDR2 is SQIVND in the germline V gene (reference sequence). The CDR3 covers 14 residues. In DNA form, the CDR3 reads TGTGCCAGTAGACCCTGGGGGGGCGCAGATACGCAGTATTTT. Translation gives CASRPWGGADTQYF.

This clone was counted once. The chain joins TRBV12-3 or TRBV12-4 to TRBJ2-5; the match to TRBD1 covers 7 bases. The CDR3 contains 12 residues. The junction had 10 bases not matched to a gene; V was cut back by 5 bases and J by 13 bases. Here the CDR3 reads CASSRQGRGSYF. The CDR3 DNA reads as TGTGCCAGCAGTCGACAGGGCAGAGGGTCGTACTTC.

The rearrangement links TRBV28 to TRBJ1-4; 7 positions match TRBD1. This CDR3 is built from 14 residues. Germline CDR1 reads MDHEN; CDR2 reads SYDVKM. Trimming cost V 5 bases and J 8 bases; bases outside gene matches: 8. In DNA, the CDR3 is TGTGCCAGCAGTCCGAACAGGGGTTGGGAAAAACTGTTTTTT. Amino acids: CASSPNRGWEKLFF.

This chain uses TRBV19 with TRBJ2-3; 9 nucleotides align to TRBD2. Germline V gene sequence: CDR1 LNHDA, CDR2 SQIVND (reference sequence). V trimming: 5 bases; J trimming: 3 bases; junction bases outside the gene matches: 6. This CDR3 spans 15 amino acids. The CDR3 DNA reads TGTGCCAGTAGTGCCGGGACTAGCTTTACAGATACGCAGTATTTT. Translating gives CASSAGTSFTDTQYF.

The genes are TRBV18 and TRBJ2-4, with D possibly matching TRBD1 (5 bases). This CDR3 has 14 residues. Germline values: CDR1 KGHSH, CDR2 LQKENI. V gave up 2 bases and J gave up 3 bases, with 8 bases separating them. CDR3 protein: CASSPETVKNIQYF. For the CDR3, the DNA is TGTGCCAGCTCACCAGAGACAGTCAAAAACATTCAGTACTTC.

This chain uses TRBV9 with TRBJ2-1, with 9 bases fitting TRBD2. With V trimmed by 0 bases and J by 10 bases, 14 bases remained unmatched. The CDR3 extends over 17 amino acids. Germline lookup yields CDR1 SGDLS and CDR2 YYNGEE. The CDR3 loop reads CASSVGGGVAGVEEQFF. CDR3 in DNA: TGTGCCAGCAGCGTAGGGGGTGGAGTAGCGGGAGTCGAGGAGCAGTTCTTC.

This chain connects TRBV29-1 to TRBJ2-1; 13 bases are a match to TRBD2. Unmatched junction bases numbered 11, after V lost 6 bases and J lost 9 bases. Germline V gene lookup returns CDR1 SQVTM and CDR2 ANQGSEA. The length of the CDR3 is 15 residues. The CDR3 here is CSVAGTSGTSGEQFF. CDR3 DNA: TGCAGCGTCGCCGGGACTAGCGGGACCTCAGGTGAGCAGTTCTTC.

This chain uses TRBV6-6 with TRBJ1-5; D is ambiguous. CDR3 length: 12 amino acids. The V gene's germline CDR1 is MNHNY and CDR2 SVGAGI (reference sequence). The V and J ends lost 6 bases and 2 bases respectively, with 5 bases between them. The CDR3 DNA sequence: TGTGCCAGCAGCCCCGGCAATCAGCCCCAGCATTTT. Protein product: CASSPGNQPQHF.

The CDR3 sequence is CASRAGRSNYGYTF. In nucleotides, the CDR3 is TGTGCCAGTAGGGCGGGGCGCTCTAACTATGGCTACACCTTC. The chain carries TRBV19 and TRBJ1-2, with D maybe TRBD1 (5 bases). CDR3 size: 14 residues. V was pared by 6 bases and J by 0 bases, with 11 bases between. Per germline, CDR1 LNHDA and CDR2 SQIVND (reference sequence).

Here the CDR3 reads CAIREGRANYGYTF. The DNA of the CDR3 is TGTGCCATTAGGGAGGGCAGAGCTAACTATGGCTACACCTTC. The chain employs TRBV7-2 and TRBJ1-2; D is ambiguous. V was clipped by 10 bases and J by 0 bases, with 15 bases between them. Germline V gene data show CDR1 as SGHTA and CDR2 as FQGNSA. This CDR3 is 14 amino acids long.

In nucleotides, the CDR3 is TGTGCCAGCCGTGGGACTAGCGGGAACGAGCAGTACTTC. This encodes CASRGTSGNEQYF. The chain uses TRBV7-9 and TRBJ2-7; TRBD2 aligns across 13 bases. This CDR3 is 13 amino acids long. J gave up 5 bases and V 8 bases, and 3 bases lay outside the gene matches. Germline values: CDR1 SEHNR, CDR2 FQNEAQ (reference sequence).